This T cell receptor beta chain was sequenced in a study of tumor-infiltrating lymphocytes in primary liver carcinoma (dated by TCRdb to between 2016 and 2019). At the level of the whole study: Of the five patients, three men and two women aged 30 to 69 years, four had hepatocellular carcinoma and one had combined HCC and intrahepatic cholangiocarcinoma. Tumors of the five patients were stage T1-T3 N0M0 with maximum diameters of about 4.2 to 11 cm. Each sample produced roughly 3.65 to 7.5 million productive TCRbeta reads, and read depth showed no significant difference between tissue types. Across five regions of each liver tumor, along with adjacent normal tissue and blood, the study brought together TCRbeta repertoire sequencing, expression microarrays and whole-exome sequencing. A total of approximately 35 specimens from 5 patients, comprising around 25 tumor regions, 5 adjacent noncancerous liver tissues and 5 peripheral blood samples, were covered by TCRbeta repertoire sequencing. Reproducibility between technical replicate repertoires was high, with correlation coefficients above 0.95 and mean shared-clone rates near 0.89.

With regard to this clonotype: Its antigen is unknown. Being one base from a much bigger clone, this may be a read error.

Total RNA and DNA were co-extracted from about 20-30 mg of bulk tissue with the AllPrep DNA/RNA mini kit, without cell sorting. Between November 2015 and March 2016, roughly 5 patients in China with histopathologically diagnosed primary liver carcinoma had their tumors surgically resected. Chronic HBV infection was present in the patients, and the patients were treatment-naive at sampling. Pieces of fresh tumor and adjacent tissue were cut in half, with one half kept in RNAlater at -80 degrees C and the other half sent for histology. What the research found in general, with its limitations: Since the samples were bulk and unsorted, there was no way to compare CD4+ and CD8+ T cell repertoires. Repertoire overlap was found to be higher between tumor regions (mean roughly 36%) than between tumor-adjacent (about 17%) or tumor-blood (14%) pairs, consistent with antigen-driven expansion. The top 250 clones accounted for a significantly greater share of the repertoire in tumors than in blood (p = 0.039). Only the TCR beta chain was sequenced, which likely underestimates true repertoire diversity because unpaired alpha chains were not captured. Only a few patients were included in the study, and the authors note that the findings should be validated in a larger study.

A constant-region primer and ProtoScript II reverse transcriptase were used to reverse-transcribe TCRbeta-specific cDNA from about 530 ng total RNA. Three nested multiplex PCR rounds, following a slightly modified ARM-PCR procedure, were used to build the TCRbeta libraries. Sample barcodes and Illumina adapters were added in a final 25-cycle PCR with Deep VentR polymerase. Amplicons of 200-500 bp were gel-purified with a QIAquick gel extraction kit before sequencing. TCRbeta amplicons were sequenced on an Illumina HiSeq 2500 with 250-bp paired-end reads. Per the authors' processing: To recover full CDR3 sequences, reads were quality-trimmed using Trimmomatic v0.33 and paired reads were then merged using FLASH v1.2.11. V, D and J germline segments were assigned to the rearranged TCRbeta sequences by MiGEC v1.2.1b. Clonotype statistics and Shannon-Wiener diversity indices were calculated with VDJtools v1.0.0. Except for diversity analysis, only the 250 most abundant clonotypes of each sample were used in subsequent analyses to reduce sampling bias. In-frame beta chains were kept once TCRdb had trimmed the public reads at Q25 with fastp and called clones with MiXCR. Each CDR3 protein appears once, grouped with its most common genes and DNA. The V and J calls and clone size come from TCRdb's table, not from the authors' own analysis. Counted in this sample were about 92,000 distinct CDR3 sequences; approximately 72% of them appeared once. The top ten constitute around 25% of the sample.

The material sequenced was tumor-adjacent normal liver tissue. The receptor's source is a man in his forties with primary liver carcinoma and hepatitis B virus infection.

The CDR3 amino acid sequence is: CASAAGQAPDTQYF. In nucleotides, the sequence is TGTGCCAGCGCCGCGGGACAGGCCCCAGATACGCAGTATTTT. Recombination linked TRBV14 to TRBJ2-3; TRBD1 fits 8 bases in the junction. Counted from cysteine to phenylalanine, this CDR3 has 14 amino acids. Only CDR3 DNA remains: 42 bases, in frame from the first base. Compared with germline, V lacks 8 bases and J lacks 4 bases; bases without a gene match: 8. CDR1 is given as SGHDN and CDR2 as FVKESK, both from the germline V gene. The full variable domain, completed from the reference TRBV14 and TRBJ2-3 proteins outside the CDR3, reads EAGVTQFPSHSVIEKGQTVTLRCDPISGHDNLYWYRRVMGKEIKFLLHFVKESKQDESGMPNNRFLAERTGGTYSTLKVQPAELEDSGVYFCASAAGQAPDTQYFGPGTRLTVL.